These T cell receptor beta chains were read from a single sample in a study of cytomegalovirus exposure and HLA in healthy donors. Using immunoSEQ multiplex PCR, the repertoire was profiled, and TCRdb retains in-frame clones only, with some absent. This sample has 150,000 to 200,000 clones, with roughly 73% found just once. Input material: PBMCs. Receptor source: a woman in her thirties or forties in good health and CMV-seropositive. Both conserved end residues are part of each CDR3. D genes are given only for firm matches. Size is stated for part of the rows, as once, few or many counts, or as a class when the clone is expanded.

CDR3 length: 14
D gene: TRBD1
V gene: TRBV7-9
J gene: TRBJ2-7
clone size: -
CDR3 DNA: TGTGCCAGCAGCTTATCGGGACAGGGGGCCGAGCAGTACTTC
CDR3 protein: CASSLSGQGAEQYF

CDR3 length: 16
D gene: TRBD2
V gene: TRBV19
J gene: TRBJ2-3
clone size: -
CDR3 DNA: TGTGCCAGTAGTATGAGGTCCGGGGGGGCTGTAGATACGCAGTATTTT
CDR3 protein: CASSMRSGGAVDTQYF

CDR3 length: 14
D gene: -
V gene: TRBV15
J gene: TRBJ1-6
clone size: -
CDR3 DNA: TGTGCCACCAGCAGGGATACAGAAAATTCACCCCTCCACTTT
CDR3 protein: CATSRDTENSPLHF

CDR3 length: 13
D gene: -
V gene: TRBV30
J gene: TRBJ1-4
clone size: -
CDR3 DNA: TGTGCCTGGAGCCAGGGGCTGAATGAAAAACTGTTTTTT
CDR3 protein: CAWSQGLNEKLFF

CDR3 length: 11
D gene: -
V gene: TRBV7-9
J gene: TRBJ1-2
clone size: -
CDR3 DNA: TGTGCCAGCAGTTCAGGGTCAGGCTACACCTTC
CDR3 protein: CASSSGSGYTF

CDR3 length: 16
D gene: TRBD1
V gene: TRBV25-1
J gene: TRBJ2-1
clone size: -
CDR3 DNA: TGTGCCAGCAGCCGCGGGGGACAGGGAAGTTACAATGAGCAGTTCTTC
CDR3 protein: CASSRGGQGSYNEQFF

CDR3 length: 13
D gene: -
V gene: TRBV10-3
J gene: TRBJ2-3
clone size: -
CDR3 DNA: TGTGCCATCAGTGTTACAGGGAAGGATACGCAGTATTTT
CDR3 protein: CAISVTGKDTQYF

CDR3 length: 15
D gene: -
V gene: TRBV2
J gene: TRBJ2-2
clone size: -
CDR3 DNA: TGTGCCAGCAGCCCCAACCCCGGGAACACCGGGGAGCTGTTTTTT
CDR3 protein: CASSPNPGNTGELFF

CDR3 length: 17
D gene: -
V gene: TRBV7-9
J gene: TRBJ2-3
clone size: once
CDR3 DNA: TGTGCCAGCAGCTTCCCCTCAGGGAGGCCGAGCACAGATACGCAGTATTTT
CDR3 protein: CASSFPSGRPSTDTQYF

CDR3 length: 17
D gene: TRBD2
V gene: TRBV7-2
J gene: TRBJ2-1
clone size: -
CDR3 DNA: TGTGCCAGCAGCCCGCAAGCTAGCGGGAGTTTTGGGAATGAGCAGTTCTTC
CDR3 protein: CASSPQASGSFGNEQFF

CDR3 length: 13
D gene: -
V gene: TRBV7-7
J gene: TRBJ2-5
clone size: few
CDR3 DNA: TGTGCTAGCAGCCAAGACAGGCAAGAGACCCAGTACTTC
CDR3 protein: CASSQDRQETQYF

CDR3 length: 14
D gene: -
V gene: TRBV28
J gene: TRBJ2-7
clone size: once
CDR3 DNA: TGTGCCAGCAGTTTATTGCGAGATTCCGCCGAGCAGTACTTC
CDR3 protein: CASSLLRDSAEQYF

CDR3 length: 20
D gene: TRBD1
V gene: TRBV19
J gene: TRBJ1-6
clone size: -
CDR3 DNA: TGTGCCAGTAGTATAGTTCGTCGACAGGGGGATTGGGCAAGGAGTTCACCCCTCCACTTT
CDR3 protein: CASSIVRRQGDWARSSPLHF

CDR3 length: 15
D gene: TRBD2
V gene: TRBV28
J gene: TRBJ2-1
clone size: -
CDR3 DNA: TGTGCCAGCAGTTTCTTAGCGGGAGTTAGGAATGAGCAGTTCTTC
CDR3 protein: CASSFLAGVRNEQFF

CDR3 length: 14
D gene: -
V gene: TRBV27
J gene: TRBJ1-5
clone size: few
CDR3 DNA: TGTGCCAGCAGTTTATCAGGGGTGAGTCAGCCCCAGCATTTT
CDR3 protein: CASSLSGVSQPQHF

CDR3 length: 14
D gene: -
V gene: TRBV6-6
J gene: TRBJ2-6
clone size: -
CDR3 DNA: TGTGCCAGCACCCCCGGTGCCCGGGCCAACGTCCTGACTTTC
CDR3 protein: CASTPGARANVLTF

CDR3 length: 15
D gene: TRBD2
V gene: TRBV6-5
J gene: TRBJ2-5
clone size: -
CDR3 DNA: TGTGCCAGCAGTAACGGGGGACTAAAACAAGAGACCCAGTACTTC
CDR3 protein: CASSNGGLKQETQYF

CDR3 length: 13
D gene: -
V gene: TRBV2
J gene: TRBJ2-1
clone size: -
CDR3 DNA: TGTGCCAGCAGTGAAGGGCCCTACAATGAGCAGTTCTTC
CDR3 protein: CASSEGPYNEQFF

CDR3 length: 13
D gene: TRBD2
V gene: TRBV4-3
J gene: TRBJ2-1
clone size: -
CDR3 DNA: TGCGCCAGCAGCCAAGAAGGACTAGTTGGTGCGTTCTTC
CDR3 protein: CASSQEGLVGAFF

CDR3 length: 16
D gene: TRBD2
V gene: TRBV14
J gene: TRBJ2-5
clone size: -
CDR3 DNA: TGTGCCAGCAGCCAAGAGCTAGCGGGACTTTTGGAGACCCAGTACTTC
CDR3 protein: CASSQELAGLLETQYF

CDR3 length: 15
D gene: TRBD2
V gene: TRBV7-9
J gene: TRBJ2-1
clone size: few
CDR3 DNA: TGTGCCAGCAACCCGGGACTAGCGGGGTACAATGAGCAGTTCTTC
CDR3 protein: CASNPGLAGYNEQFF

CDR3 length: 15
D gene: TRBD2
V gene: TRBV7-9
J gene: TRBJ2-7
clone size: -
CDR3 DNA: TGTGCCAGCAGCCGATCTTCTAGCGGTCCTAACGAGCAGTACTTC
CDR3 protein: CASSRSSSGPNEQYF

CDR3 length: 15
D gene: -
V gene: TRBV28
J gene: TRBJ1-2
clone size: -
CDR3 DNA: TGTGCCAGCAGTTTATCTGTACAGGGTCTATATGGCTACACCTTC
CDR3 protein: CASSLSVQGLYGYTF

CDR3 length: 11
D gene: -
V gene: TRBV20-1
J gene: TRBJ1-1
clone size: -
CDR3 DNA: TGCAGGGGGTTTAGGGGGACTGAAGCTTTCTTT
CDR3 protein: CRGFRGTEAFF

CDR3 length: 12
D gene: TRBD1
V gene: TRBV6-4
J gene: TRBJ1-1
clone size: -
CDR3 DNA: TGTGCCAGCAGTGCGGGGACAGGGGCAGCTTTCTTT
CDR3 protein: CASSAGTGAAFF

CDR3 length: 16
D gene: TRBD1
V gene: TRBV7-2
J gene: TRBJ2-4
clone size: once
CDR3 DNA: TGTGCCAGCAGCTTAGCGCCTGGACAGGGGATGGGCCTTCAGTACTTC
CDR3 protein: CASSLAPGQGMGLQYF

CDR3 length: 17
D gene: -
V gene: TRBV28
J gene: TRBJ1-1
clone size: -
CDR3 DNA: TGTGCCAGCAGTTTAGCCACAGGGTTCTCCGTGAACACTGAAGCTTTCTTT
CDR3 protein: CASSLATGFSVNTEAFF

CDR3 length: 15
D gene: -
V gene: TRBV19
J gene: TRBJ2-7
clone size: -
CDR3 DNA: TGTGCCAGCCGGACTAGGATGCAGGGGAGCTACGAGCAGTACTTC
CDR3 protein: CASRTRMQGSYEQYF

CDR3 length: 12
D gene: -
V gene: TRBV7-9
J gene: TRBJ2-1
clone size: -
CDR3 DNA: TGTGCCAGCAGCATGCTAGGCAATGAGCAGTTCTTC
CDR3 protein: CASSMLGNEQFF

CDR3 length: 15
D gene: TRBD2
V gene: TRBV5-1
J gene: TRBJ2-1
clone size: -
CDR3 DNA: TGCGCCAGCAGCCAGGGACTAGGGGGGCGCAATGAGCAGTTCTTC
CDR3 protein: CASSQGLGGRNEQFF

CDR3 length: 10
D gene: -
V gene: TRBV20-1
J gene: TRBJ2-7
clone size: once
CDR3 DNA: TGCAGTGCTCGTAGTCTCGAGCAGTACTTC
CDR3 protein: CSARSLEQYF

CDR3 length: 15
D gene: -
V gene: TRBV28
J gene: TRBJ1-1
clone size: -
CDR3 DNA: TGTGCCAGCAGTTATAACAGGGCCAGGGGCACTGAAGCTTTCTTT
CDR3 protein: CASSYNRARGTEAFF

CDR3 length: 12
D gene: -
V gene: TRBV30
J gene: TRBJ1-1
clone size: few
CDR3 DNA: TGTGCCTGCTTCCTTCCGGGCGCCGGGGTTTTCTTT
CDR3 protein: CACFLPGAGVFF

CDR3 length: 12
D gene: TRBD1
V gene: TRBV29-1
J gene: TRBJ1-1
clone size: -
CDR3 DNA: TGCAGCGCGGCCGAGGGGGCACGTGAAGCTTTCTTT
CDR3 protein: CSAAEGAREAFF

CDR3 length: 13
D gene: TRBD2
V gene: TRBV25-1
J gene: TRBJ2-1
clone size: few
CDR3 DNA: TGTGCCAGCAAGGCGGGAGGTTACAATGAGCAGTTCTTC
CDR3 protein: CASKAGGYNEQFF

CDR3 length: 15
D gene: TRBD2
V gene: TRBV27
J gene: TRBJ2-3
clone size: few
CDR3 DNA: TGTGCCAGCAGACCACTAGCGGGAGTATCCGATACGCAGTATTTT
CDR3 protein: CASRPLAGVSDTQYF

CDR3 length: 14
D gene: TRBD1
V gene: TRBV13
J gene: TRBJ1-2
clone size: -
CDR3 DNA: TGTGCCAGCAATGGGGACAGGGGTAACTATGGCTACACCTTC
CDR3 protein: CASNGDRGNYGYTF

CDR3 length: 16
D gene: -
V gene: TRBV21-1
J gene: TRBJ2-6
clone size: few
CDR3 DNA: TGTGCCAGCAGCAACCAGGAGGGCTCTGGGGCCAACGTCCTGACTTTC
CDR3 protein: CASSNQEGSGANVLTF

CDR3 length: 15
D gene: -
V gene: TRBV5-4
J gene: TRBJ2-1
clone size: -
CDR3 DNA: TGTGCCAGCAGCTTGGATGGCTTACTAGGCAATGAGCAGTTCTTC
CDR3 protein: CASSLDGLLGNEQFF

CDR3 length: 13
D gene: -
V gene: TRBV18
J gene: TRBJ2-3
clone size: -
CDR3 DNA: TGTGCCAGCTCACGGCCAGGGGAGGATACGCAGTATTTT
CDR3 protein: CASSRPGEDTQYF

CDR3 length: 15
D gene: -
V gene: TRBV7-2
J gene: TRBJ2-3
clone size: -
CDR3 DNA: TGTGCCAGCAGCTTACTTTCGGCAGGGCCAGATACGCAGTATTTT
CDR3 protein: CASSLLSAGPDTQYF

CDR3 length: 14
D gene: -
V gene: TRBV28
J gene: TRBJ2-3
clone size: -
CDR3 DNA: TGTGCCAGCAGCCGAGGACTAAACACAGATACGCAGTATTTT
CDR3 protein: CASSRGLNTDTQYF

CDR3 length: 14
D gene: TRBD2
V gene: TRBV28
J gene: TRBJ2-2
clone size: -
CDR3 DNA: TGTGCCAGCAGTTCAGCGGGAGGATCCGGGGAGCTGTTTTTT
CDR3 protein: CASSSAGGSGELFF

CDR3 length: 14
D gene: -
V gene: TRBV6-1
J gene: TRBJ1-5
clone size: -
CDR3 DNA: TGTGCCAGCAGTGAAGATGCGGGCAATCAGCCCCAGCATTTT
CDR3 protein: CASSEDAGNQPQHF

CDR3 length: 14
D gene: TRBD1
V gene: TRBV6-5
J gene: TRBJ1-3
clone size: few
CDR3 DNA: TGTGCCAGCAGCCTCAGGGGGGCTGGAAACACCATATATTTT
CDR3 protein: CASSLRGAGNTIYF

CDR3 length: 17
D gene: TRBD1
V gene: TRBV4-2
J gene: TRBJ2-7
clone size: few
CDR3 DNA: TGTGCCAGCAGCCAAGGGGTCGCGGGACAGGGGGCTTACGAGCAGTACTTC
CDR3 protein: CASSQGVAGQGAYEQYF

CDR3 length: 14
D gene: -
V gene: TRBV28
J gene: TRBJ2-3
clone size: -
CDR3 DNA: TGTGCCAGCAGTTCTGGTGGGAGGCTAGATACGCAGTATTTT
CDR3 protein: CASSSGGRLDTQYF

CDR3 length: 12
D gene: -
V gene: TRBV5-1
J gene: TRBJ2-7
clone size: -
CDR3 DNA: TGCGCCAGCAGAATAGGAGGCAACGAGCAGTACTTC
CDR3 protein: CASRIGGNEQYF

CDR3 length: 15
D gene: -
V gene: TRBV28
J gene: TRBJ2-1
clone size: few
CDR3 DNA: TGTGCCAGCAGTTCCCCATCCGCCGGCTACAATGAGCAGTTCTTC
CDR3 protein: CASSSPSAGYNEQFF

CDR3 length: 15
D gene: TRBD1
V gene: TRBV29-1
J gene: TRBJ1-2
clone size: -
CDR3 DNA: TGCAGCGTAGACGGCACCGGGACAGGGAACTATGGCTACACCTTC
CDR3 protein: CSVDGTGTGNYGYTF

CDR3 length: 14
D gene: -
V gene: TRBV19
J gene: TRBJ1-5
clone size: -
CDR3 DNA: TGTGCCAGTAGGGCAACAGGAGCCGGTCAGCCCCAGCATTTT
CDR3 protein: CASRATGAGQPQHF

CDR3 length: 15
D gene: -
V gene: TRBV19
J gene: TRBJ1-2
clone size: -
CDR3 DNA: TGTGCCAGTAGTCCCCTAAGCGACAGTAACTATGGCTACACCTTC
CDR3 protein: CASSPLSDSNYGYTF

CDR3 length: 13
D gene: TRBD1
V gene: TRBV28
J gene: TRBJ2-7
clone size: -
CDR3 DNA: TGTGCCAGCAGTCCCTACAGGGGGCCTGAGCAGTACTTC
CDR3 protein: CASSPYRGPEQYF

CDR3 length: 15
D gene: TRBD1
V gene: TRBV6-5
J gene: TRBJ1-1
clone size: -
CDR3 DNA: TGTGCCAGCAGTCTTCTCCCAGACAGGGACACTGAAGCTTTCTTT
CDR3 protein: CASSLLPDRDTEAFF

CDR3 length: 15
D gene: TRBD1
V gene: TRBV6-5
J gene: TRBJ2-7
clone size: -
CDR3 DNA: TGTGCCAGCAGTTACGATCGCGACAGGGGTAACGAGCAGTACTTC
CDR3 protein: CASSYDRDRGNEQYF

CDR3 length: 11
D gene: -
V gene: TRBV29-1
J gene: TRBJ1-1
clone size: -
CDR3 DNA: TGCAGCGTTGAAGGGGGGGGGCAAGCTTTCTTT
CDR3 protein: CSVEGGGQAFF

CDR3 length: 14
D gene: TRBD1
V gene: TRBV19
J gene: TRBJ2-7
clone size: -
CDR3 DNA: TGTGCCAGTAGTCATGCACAGGGGACCTACGAGCAGTACTTC
CDR3 protein: CASSHAQGTYEQYF

CDR3 length: 13
D gene: -
V gene: TRBV7-3
J gene: TRBJ2-1
clone size: -
CDR3 DNA: TGTGCCAGCAGCTCCTCAGGGGGGACCGAGCAGTTCTTC
CDR3 protein: CASSSSGGTEQFF

CDR3 length: 13
D gene: -
V gene: TRBV5-1
J gene: TRBJ1-1
clone size: -
CDR3 DNA: TGCGCCAGCAGCTTGGAGAGGGTCACTGAAGCTTTCTTT
CDR3 protein: CASSLERVTEAFF